Following are 9 T cell receptor beta chains from one sample sequenced in a study of tumor-infiltrating lymphocytes in glioblastoma multiforme. Three nested ARM-PCR rounds with V-beta and C-beta primers built TCRB libraries. TCRdb re-analysed the multiplex PCR reads in MiXCR, keeping a single row per CDR3 protein. The data contain 25,000 to 35,000 distinct CDR3 sequences, approximately 60% of them singletons. Input material: brain tumor tissue. The source is a male donor with glioblastoma.

This clonotype was seen at least ten times. The V gene is TRBV24-1, the J gene TRBJ2-2; TRBD2 is a possible D gene (6 bases). Trimming removed 5 bases from V and 3 bases from J, with 6 bases in between. The CDR3 contains 13 residues. CDR1 is KGHDR, CDR2 SFDVKD, per germline. In nucleotides, the CDR3 is TGTGCCACCAGTGGGGACTACACCGGGGAGCTGTTTTTT. This encodes CATSGDYTGELFF.

Regarding this clonotype: It is likely a read error, because the conserved phenylalanine at the end of the CDR3 is missing. The chain couples TRBV20-1 to TRBJ1-4; D gene ambiguous. The CDR3 consists of 14 residues. Germline lookup yields CDR1 DFQATT and CDR2 SNEGSKA (reference sequence). The CDR3 DNA reads as TGCAGTGCTACAGACCCCCGAGAAACAGAAAGACTGTTTCTT. Amino acid sequence: CSATDPRETERLFL.

Worth noting for this clonotype: Without the conserved terminal phenylalanine or tryptophan, this CDR3 likely stems from a read error. The chain recombines TRBV20-1 with TRBJ2-5; D is perhaps TRBD1 or TRBD2 (5 bases each). This CDR3 has 16 amino acids. V lost 3 bases, J lost 2 bases, and 19 bases lay in between. Germline CDR1 and CDR2: DFQATT and SNEGSKA (reference sequence). This CDR3 is CSASRRGKVLQETQYL. The CDR3 nucleotides are TGCAGTGCTAGTCGTCGGGGCAAAGTGCTTCAAGAGACCCAGTACTTA.

With regard to this clonotype: Being one base from a much bigger clone, this may be a read error. The conserved phenylalanine or tryptophan is not found at the CDR3 terminus, so this likely reflects a read error. The J gene is TRBJ2-1, the V gene TRBV5-5; no firm D call. V was cut by 0 bases and J by 9 bases, with 10 bases left in between. The CDR3 totals 13 residues. From germline, CDR1 is SGHKS and CDR2 YYEKEE (reference sequence). CDR3 sequence reads: CASSLVPETEQFS. Here the CDR3 DNA reads TGTGCCAGCAGCTTGGTCCCGGAGACTGAGCAGTTCTCC.

The chain joins TRBV29-1 to TRBJ1-1; D remains unclear. Germline lookup yields CDR1 SQVTM and CDR2 ANQGSEA. This CDR3 has 11 residues. Trimming left V 3 bases short and J 14 bases short, with 16 bases between. Here the CDR3 reads CSVDSYTDAFF. The CDR3 region has the DNA TGCAGCGTTGACTCTTACACTGATGCCTTCTTT.

A remark on this clonotype: A read error may be the cause here, since a much bigger clone is one base away. This chain connects TRBV5-1 to TRBJ2-3; 11 bases fit TRBD2. The CDR3 runs 20 residues. With 1 base clipped from V and 0 bases from J, the junction kept 13 bases outside the gene matches. CDR1 and CDR2 from the germline V gene are SGHRS and YFSETQ. CDR3 region: CASSLIGVAGGTRSTDTQYF. Here the CDR3 DNA reads TGCGCCAGCAGCTTGATCGGGGTAGCGGGAGGGACGAGGAGCACAGATACGCAGTATTTT.

V gene TRBV4-1 combines with J gene TRBJ1-5; weak D call: TRBD1 (6 bases). Trimming removed 4 bases from V and 10 bases from J, with 17 bases in between. Germline CDR1 and CDR2: MGHRA and YSYEKL. CDR3 length equals 14 residues. CDR3 residues: CASSRPGGAHPQHF. The CDR3 DNA sequence: TGCGCCAGCAGCCGTCCCGGGGGGGCTCACCCCCAGCATTTT.

The V gene is TRBV11-2, the J gene TRBJ2-5; 12 nucleotides agree with TRBD1. The V gene end was trimmed by 0 bases and the J gene end by 5 bases; junction bases not matched to a gene: 7. The germline V gene has CDR1 SGHAT and CDR2 FQNNGV. This CDR3 region has 17 residues. The chain's CDR3 is CASSLDLGTGGGETQYF. CDR3 nucleotides: TGTGCCAGCAGCTTAGACCTTGGGACAGGGGGCGGGGAGACCCAGTACTTC.

V gene TRBV10-3 combines with J gene TRBJ1-1; D not resolved. This CDR3 is built from 15 residues. Germline values: CDR1 ENHRY, CDR2 SYGVKD. Trimming took 4 bases from V and 0 from J, leaving 12 bases between them. CDR3 protein: CAISASTTLNTEAFF. The CDR3, as DNA: TGTGCCATCAGTGCCTCAACAACTTTGAACACTGAAGCTTTCTTT.